Below are 30 T cell receptor beta chains sequenced from a single sample in a study of T cells after yellow fever vaccination. TCRdb passed the 5' RACE reads through MiXCR, listing each CDR3 protein once. This sample has a few hundred thousand distinct CDR3 sequences, with about 3.5% found just once. The material was PBMCs, obtained on the day of the yellow fever booster vaccination. These receptors originate from a man aged 18 to 30 who received the YFV17D yellow fever vaccine.

This clonotype was seen only a few times. In nucleotides, the CDR3 is TGCAGTGCTAGAGGAATTGGGGACCGGACTTACAATGAGCAGTTCTTC. It encodes CSARGIGDRTYNEQFF. V gene TRBV20-1 combines with J gene TRBJ2-1; D may be TRBD1 or TRBD2 (5 bases each). There are 16 residues in the CDR3. V lost 1 base and J 4 bases, leaving 17 bases between the germline ends. Germline V gene data show CDR1 as DFQATT and CDR2 as SNEGSKA (reference sequence).

This clonotype was detected a few times. This chain links TRBV12-3 or TRBV12-4 with TRBJ1-2; a possible D gene is TRBD1 (5 bases). V shed 2 bases and J shed 4 bases, with 11 bases lying between them. This CDR3 spans 14 amino acids. The chain's CDR3 is CASSLSQGFYGYTF. In nucleotides, the CDR3 is TGTGCCAGCAGTTTATCGCAGGGCTTCTATGGCTACACCTTC.

This clonotype was counted at least ten times. This chain uses TRBV19 with TRBJ1-2; 8 nucleotides align to TRBD1. The V gene end was trimmed by 4 bases and the J gene end by 4 bases; junction bases not matched to a gene: 8. This CDR3 has 15 residues. Germline lookup yields CDR1 LNHDA and CDR2 SQIVND (reference sequence). The CDR3 region has the DNA TGTGCCAGTAGTACCGACAGGGGCCAATTCTATGGCTACACCTTC. It encodes CASSTDRGQFYGYTF.

This clonotype was picked up many times. The V call is TRBV10-3, the J call TRBJ2-1; 8 positions match TRBD1. Looked up from germline, CDR1 is ENHRY and CDR2 is SYGVKD. Trimming took 5 bases from V and 4 from J; bases not matched to a gene: 10. The length of the CDR3 is 16 residues. CDR3 sequence reads: CAISHSGQGQYNEQFF. CDR3 DNA sequence: TGTGCCATCAGTCATAGTGGACAGGGCCAATACAATGAGCAGTTCTTC.

This clonotype was observed many times. V and J are TRBV9 and TRBJ2-3; TRBD2 is a possible D gene (7 bases). The V gene's germline CDR1 is SGDLS and CDR2 YYNGEE. This CDR3 region has 16 residues. V lost 4 bases to trimming and J lost 11 bases, with 26 bases between them. CDR3 protein: CASSQEGREGGLGQYF. CDR3 coding DNA: TGTGCCAGCAGCCAGGAAGGGCGAGAGGGGGGGCTTGGGCAGTATTTT.

The chain employs TRBV3-1 and TRBJ1-4, with 8 nucleotides matching TRBD1. CDR3 size: 16 residues. CDR1 LGHDT and CDR2 YNNKEL come from the germline V gene (reference sequence). J was trimmed by 8 bases and V by 3 bases; bases with no gene match: 11. The CDR3 loop is CASSQYPQGEEEKLFF. The DNA of the CDR3 is TGTGCCAGCAGCCAGTACCCACAGGGGGAGGAGGAAAAACTGTTTTTT.

Ten or more counts support this clonotype. The chain is built from TRBV29-1 and TRBJ2-5, with 7 bases that match TRBD2. Germline V lookup: CDR1 SQVTM, CDR2 ANQGSEA. CDR3 length: 12 residues. V lost 4 bases, J lost 5 bases, and 4 bases stayed unmatched. CDR3 sequence (DNA): TGCAGCGTTGCCCTAGCGGCCGAGACCCAGTACTTC. Protein: CSVALAAETQYF.

Here the CDR3 reads CASSHTTGNTEAFF. The CDR3 nucleotides read TGCGCCAGCAGCCATACGACAGGGAACACTGAAGCTTTCTTT. The gene calls are TRBV4-1 and TRBJ1-1; D possibly corresponds to TRBD1 (6 bases). V was trimmed by 3 bases and J by 1 base, leaving 9 bases between them. The CDR3 is made up of 14 amino acids. The germline V gene encodes CDR1 MGHRA and CDR2 YSYEKL.

This clonotype has a count of ten or more. This sequence joins TRBV7-3 and TRBJ2-3, with 7 bases identical to TRBD2. From germline, CDR1 is SGHTA and CDR2 FQGTGA. The CDR3 loop spans 17 amino acids. Trimming at V came to 1 base and at J to 2 bases, leaving 9 bases not matched to a gene. CDR3 region: CASSLKGSGGPTDTQYF. In DNA form, the CDR3 reads TGTGCCAGCAGCTTAAAAGGGTCGGGGGGACCCACAGATACGCAGTATTTT.

This clonotype appeared many times. J is TRBJ1-6 and V is TRBV7-2; D not resolved. The V and J ends lost 1 base and 10 bases respectively, with 5 bases between them. Germline V gene lookup returns CDR1 SGHTA and CDR2 FQGNSA. The CDR3 spans 12 residues. The CDR3, as DNA: TGTGCCAGCAGCTTAGTGGGGTCACCCCTCCACTTT. Translation gives CASSLVGSPLHF. The whole variable domain, filled in from reference TRBV7-2 and TRBJ1-6, reads GAGVSQSPSNKVTEKGKDVELRCDPISGHTALYWYRQSLGQGLEFLIYFQGNSAPDKSGLPSDRFSAERTGGSVSTLTIQRTQQEDSAVYLCASSLVGSPLHFGNGTRLTVT.

A few counts support this clonotype. The chain employs TRBV6-5 and TRBJ1-6; weak D call: TRBD1 (6 bases). CDR1 MNHEY and CDR2 SVGAGI come from the germline V gene. Trimming removed 0 bases at V and 5 bases at J, with 26 bases between. The CDR3 covers 21 residues. The DNA for the CDR3 is TGTGCCAGCAGTTACTCGAGAGGGGGTCGCGGGGGGCAGAATGATAATTCACCCCTCCACTTT. Protein sequence: CASSYSRGGRGGQNDNSPLHF.

This clonotype has more than one count but fewer than ten. The gene calls are TRBV5-1 and TRBJ2-5, with TRBD2 matching over 12 bases. Germline V gene data show CDR1 as SGHRS and CDR2 as YFSETQ. Trimming removed 3 bases from V and 2 bases from J; junction bases left unmatched: 11. This CDR3 has 18 residues. CDR3 in amino acids: CASSSPGLAGFLQETQYF. In DNA form, the CDR3 reads TGCGCCAGCAGCTCTCCGGGACTAGCGGGTTTCCTACAAGAGACCCAGTACTTC.

This rearrangement joins TRBV4-1 to TRBJ1-5, with D unresolved. From germline, CDR1 is MGHRA and CDR2 YSYEKL. The CDR3 covers 15 residues. Trimming pared 4 bases from V and 1 base from J, leaving 11 bases between. DNA for the CDR3: TGCGCCAGCAGCCGGGCCCTGGGGAGCAATCAGCCCCAGCATTTT. Its protein product is CASSRALGSNQPQHF.

Only a few counts were recorded for this clonotype. The chain joins TRBV7-2 to TRBJ1-6, with a weak D call TRBD1 (5 bases). The germline gives CDR1 SGHTA, CDR2 FQGNSA. The CDR3 extends over 15 amino acids. V dropped 1 base and J dropped 10 bases, with 14 bases sitting between them. DNA for the CDR3: TGTGCCAGCAGCTTAGGGGGCGAAGGCGGCTCACCCCTCCACTTT. Its protein product is CASSLGGEGGSPLHF.

This clonotype has only a few counts. J is TRBJ2-6 and V is TRBV5-1; D uncertain. Trimming pared 0 bases from V and 2 bases from J, leaving 9 bases between. Looked up from germline, CDR1 is SGHRS and CDR2 is YFSETQ. This CDR3 is built from 16 residues. CDR3 in amino acids: CASSLVGSPGANVLTF. CDR3 coding DNA: TGCGCCAGCAGCTTGGTGGGGTCTCCTGGGGCCAACGTCCTGACTTTC. Combining the CDR3 with reference TRBV5-1 and TRBJ2-6 gives the whole variable domain KAGVTQTPRYLIKTRGQQVTLSCSPISGHRSVSWYQQTPGQGLQFLFEYFSETQRNKGNFPGRFSGRQFSNSRSEMNVSTLELGDSALYLCASSLVGSPGANVLTFGAGSRLTVL.

This clonotype was detected a few times. The rearrangement joins TRBV20-1 to TRBJ2-3; 8 nucleotides align to TRBD1. The CDR3 has 12 residues. The germline gives CDR1 DFQATT, CDR2 SNEGSKA (reference sequence). The ends lost 6 bases at V and 9 bases at J; junction bases unmatched: 8. The CDR3 region is CSAPSQGETQYF. The CDR3 coding sequence is TGCAGTGCGCCCTCACAGGGGGAAACGCAGTATTTT.

A few counts support this clonotype. The V and J genes are TRBV3-1 and TRBJ1-2; 9 nucleotides align to TRBD1. V lost 4 bases to trimming and J lost 4 bases; unmatched junction nucleotides: 10. The CDR3 sequence is 16 residues long. The germline V gene encodes CDR1 LGHDT and CDR2 YNNKEL (reference sequence). The CDR3 bases are TGTGCCAGCAGCCCGTTCGGGACAGGGCTTGGCTATGGCTACACCTTC. Amino acids: CASSPFGTGLGYGYTF.

This clonotype was seen repeatedly, ten times or more. V usage is TRBV12-3 or TRBV12-4 and J usage is TRBJ2-1; D not certain. Between the trimmed V and J ends, which lost 11 bases and 8 bases, there was a span of 13 bases. This CDR3 region has 11 residues. CDR3 loop: CAGPLSYEQFF. As DNA, the CDR3 is TGTGCCGGCCCCCTATCCTATGAGCAGTTCTTC.

The chain has TRBV5-6 and TRBJ2-1; the D is unclear. Trimming stripped 3 bases from V and 0 bases from J, with 10 bases between. Germline-derived CDR1 and CDR2 are SGHDT and YYEEEE. The CDR3 has 15 amino acids. CDR3 sequence (DNA): TGTGCCAGCAGCTACAAGTTAAGCTCCTACAATGAGCAGTTCTTC. The encoded protein is CASSYKLSSYNEQFF.

V and J are TRBV6-5 and TRBJ2-5; no clear D. The CDR3 length is 15 residues. Trimming pared 2 bases from V and 5 bases from J, leaving 15 bases between. The germline gives CDR1 MNHEY, CDR2 SVGAGI. This CDR3 is CASSYMGQPTETQYF. In nucleotides, the CDR3 is TGTGCCAGCAGTTACATGGGCCAACCGACCGAGACCCAGTACTTC.

The chain uses TRBV10-1 and TRBJ2-6; no firm D call. The ends were cut back, 3 bases at V and 3 bases at J, with 6 bases in the middle. The CDR3 is 14 amino acids. Looked up from germline, CDR1 is WNHNN and CDR2 is SYGVQD (reference sequence). CDR3 nucleotide sequence: TGCGCCAGCAGTGATGCTGTTGGGGCCAACGTCCTGACTTTC. Translating gives CASSDAVGANVLTF.

This clonotype occurred a few times. V usage is TRBV21-1 and J usage is TRBJ2-3; the table gives TRBD1 as D, unverified against the DNA. TRBV21-1 is flagged as a pseudogene. The CDR3 totals 18 residues. The chain's CDR3 is CASSKGGRDSNLADTQYF. The CDR3 DNA reads as TGTGCCAGCAGCAAAGGGGGGAGGGACAGTAATCTCGCAGATACGCAGTATTTT.

This clonotype was recorded many times. This chain connects TRBV20-1 to TRBJ2-7, with D uncertain. The V gene's germline CDR1 is DFQATT and CDR2 SNEGSKA (reference sequence). The CDR3 totals 10 residues. Trimming stripped 6 bases from V and 4 bases from J, with 7 bases between. CDR3 in amino acids: CSAAGYEQYV. The CDR3, as DNA: TGCAGTGCAGCCGGGTACGAGCAGTACGTC.

A few counts support this clonotype. The CDR3 loop reads CASSIASGSLDNEQFF. CDR3 coding DNA: TGTGCCAGTAGTATAGCGTCGGGGTCATTGGATAATGAGCAGTTCTTC. J is TRBJ2-1 and V is TRBV19, with a possible D match to TRBD2 (5 bases). The CDR3 has 16 residues. Trimming took 1 base from V and 7 from J, leaving 17 bases between them. Germline V gene lookup returns CDR1 LNHDA and CDR2 SQIVND (reference sequence).

V and J are TRBV29-1 and TRBJ2-5; D is possibly TRBD1 (6 bases). The CDR3 sequence is 14 residues long. V was cut by 2 bases and J by 2 bases, with 12 bases left in between. Germline lookup yields CDR1 SQVTM and CDR2 ANQGSEA. CDR3 residues: CSVERTVVQETQYF. CDR3 nucleotides: TGCAGCGTTGAAAGGACAGTCGTGCAAGAGACCCAGTACTTC.

This clonotype was seen more than once but under ten times. The V and J genes are TRBV7-2 and TRBJ2-5; possibly TRBD1 for D (6 bases). CDR3 length equals 15 residues. V dropped 0 bases and J dropped 7 bases, with 15 bases sitting between them. Germline CDR1 and CDR2: SGHTA and FQGNSA. The CDR3 sequence: CASSLALRGTGTQYF. In DNA, the CDR3 is TGTGCCAGCAGCTTAGCCCTCAGGGGAACAGGGACCCAGTACTTC.

This clonotype came up many times. This rearrangement joins TRBV29-1 to TRBJ2-7; TRBD1 is a possible D gene (6 bases). The CDR3 totals 12 residues. The V and J ends lost 5 bases and 2 bases respectively, with 10 bases between them. Germline V CDR1 and CDR2: SQVTM, ANQGSEA. The CDR3 spells CSVRQGTYEQYF. The CDR3 DNA reads as TGCAGCGTTCGTCAGGGGACCTACGAGCAGTACTTC.

V usage is TRBV4-2 and J usage is TRBJ2-3; 8 bases line up with TRBD1. Germline CDR1 and CDR2: LGHNA and YNFKEQ. The junction had 5 bases not matched to a gene; V was cut back by 4 bases and J by 5 bases. The CDR3 is 14 residues long. The CDR3 DNA sequence: TGTGCCAGCAGCCGCGGGACAGGCCAAGATACGCAGTATTTT. It yields the protein CASSRGTGQDTQYF.

Comment on this clonotype: A read error is possible here, since a much larger clone lies one base away. The rearrangement uses TRBV20-1 and TRBJ1-2; D not certain. The CDR3 has 15 amino acids. V was pared by 7 bases and J by 9 bases, with 27 bases between. Germline V gives CDR1 DFQATT, CDR2 SNEGSKA (reference sequence). Here the CDR3 reads CSGVPYLDGIYSYTF. The CDR3 DNA reads TGCAGTGGAGTCCCCTACCTGGACGGAATTTATAGCTACACCTTC.

This clonotype showed up many times. This sequence joins TRBV2 and TRBJ2-1; 12 bases are shared with TRBD2. Unmatched junction bases numbered 3, after V lost 2 bases and J lost 7 bases. Germline CDR1 and CDR2: SNHLY and FYNNEI. CDR3 size: 15 residues. The CDR3 bases are TGTGCCAGCAGTGAATCTAGCGGGGGGGCTAATGAGCAGTTCTTC. Its translation: CASSESSGGANEQFF.